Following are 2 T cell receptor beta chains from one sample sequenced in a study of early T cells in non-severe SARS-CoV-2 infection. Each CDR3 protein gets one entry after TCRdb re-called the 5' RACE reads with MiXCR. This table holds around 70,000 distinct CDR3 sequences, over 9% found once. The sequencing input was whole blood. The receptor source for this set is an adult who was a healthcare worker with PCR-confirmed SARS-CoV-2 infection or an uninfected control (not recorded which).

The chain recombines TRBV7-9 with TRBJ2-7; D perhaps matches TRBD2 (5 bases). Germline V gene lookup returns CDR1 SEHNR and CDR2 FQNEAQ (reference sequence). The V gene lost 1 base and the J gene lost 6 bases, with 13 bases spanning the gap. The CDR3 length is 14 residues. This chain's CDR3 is CASSLDSQRAEQYF. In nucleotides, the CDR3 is TGTGCCAGCAGCTTAGACAGTCAGAGGGCCGAGCAGTACTTC.

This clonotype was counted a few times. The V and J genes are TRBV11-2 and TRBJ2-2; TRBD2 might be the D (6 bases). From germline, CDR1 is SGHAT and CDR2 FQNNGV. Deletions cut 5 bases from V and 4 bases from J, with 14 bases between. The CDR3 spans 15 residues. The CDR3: CASSRAGSFTGELFF. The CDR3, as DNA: TGTGCCAGCAGCAGGGCGGGATCCTTCACCGGGGAGCTGTTTTTT.